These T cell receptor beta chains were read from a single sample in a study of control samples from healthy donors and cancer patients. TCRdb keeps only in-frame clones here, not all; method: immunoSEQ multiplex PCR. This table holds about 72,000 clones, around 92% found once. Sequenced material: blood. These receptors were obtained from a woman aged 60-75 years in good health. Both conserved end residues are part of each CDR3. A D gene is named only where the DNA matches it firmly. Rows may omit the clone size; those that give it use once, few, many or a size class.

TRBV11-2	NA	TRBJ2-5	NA	CASSLGALGTSSRGTQYF	TGTGCCAGCAGCTTAGGCGCACTCGGGACTTCCTCCCGCGGGACCCAGTACTTC
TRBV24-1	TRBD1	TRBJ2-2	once	CATSDSGQGDTGELFF	TGTGCCACCAGTGATTCGGGACAGGGGGACACCGGGGAGCTGTTTTTT
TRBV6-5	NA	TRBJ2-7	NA	CASSYAATSYEQYF	TGTGCCAGCAGTTACGCGGCGACCTCCTACGAGCAGTACTTC
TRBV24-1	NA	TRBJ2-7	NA	CATSPTGSRSYEQYF	TGTGCCACCAGCCCCACAGGGTCGCGATCCTACGAGCAGTACTTC
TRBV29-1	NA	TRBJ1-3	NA	CSVVFPGNTIYF	TGCAGCGTTGTATTTCCTGGAAACACCATATATTTT
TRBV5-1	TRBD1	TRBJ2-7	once	CASRLTGDEQYF	TGCGCCAGCAGACTCACAGGGGACGAGCAGTACTTC
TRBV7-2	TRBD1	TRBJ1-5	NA	CASSLTGGAGNQPQHF	TGTGCCAGCAGCTTGACAGGGGGCGCGGGCAATCAGCCCCAGCATTTT
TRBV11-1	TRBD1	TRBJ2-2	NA	CASSQDRPNTGELFF	TGTGCCAGCAGCCAGGACAGGCCGAACACCGGGGAGCTGTTTTTT
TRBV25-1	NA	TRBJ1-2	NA	CASSKGPTGPYPNYGYTF	TGTGCCAGCAGCAAAGGCCCCACAGGGCCTTATCCTAACTATGGCTACACCTTC
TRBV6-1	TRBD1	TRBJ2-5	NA	CASSEGTGKETQYF	TGTGCCAGCAGTGAAGGGACAGGAAAAGAGACCCAGTACTTC
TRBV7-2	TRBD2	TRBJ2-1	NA	CASTTSGSSYNEQFF	TGTGCCAGCACAACTAGCGGTTCCTCCTACAATGAGCAGTTCTTC
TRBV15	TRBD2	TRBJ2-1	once	CATSRGSAGVFDEQFF	TGTGCCACCAGCAGAGGGTCTGCGGGAGTTTTTGATGAGCAGTTCTTC
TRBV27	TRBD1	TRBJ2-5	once	CASSPGTGSETQYF	TGTGCCAGCAGCCCAGGGACAGGGTCAGAGACCCAGTACTTC
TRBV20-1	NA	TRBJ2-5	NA	CSPLFRETQYF	TGCAGCCCCCTCTTCCGGGAGACCCAGTACTTC
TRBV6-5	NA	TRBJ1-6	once	CASTLGYQDNSPLHF	TGTGCCAGCACCCTAGGGTATCAGGATAATTCACCCCTCCACTTT
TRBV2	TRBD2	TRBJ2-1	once	CARIAGGGTNEQFF	TGTGCCCGAATAGCGGGAGGAGGTACGAATGAGCAGTTCTTC